These T cell receptor beta chains were read from a single sample in a study of control samples from healthy donors and cancer patients. Profiled with immunoSEQ multiplex PCR; TCRdb holds only in-frame clones, not every one. The repertoire holds some 120,000 clones, 85% to 95% seen once, with less than 3.5% in the top ten. The sequencing input was blood. The receptors were sampled from a man under 40 in good health. The CDR3 runs from the conserved cysteine through the conserved F or W. A D gene is named only where the DNA matches it firmly. Size is omitted from some rows. Given values are once, few, many or a class for expanded clones.

TRBV10-2	once	TRBJ2-5	NA	CAIKVELQETQYF	TGCGCCATTAAAGTAGAATTACAAGAGACCCAGTACTTC
TRBV7-9	NA	TRBJ1-1	NA	CASSLGQGYTEAFF	TGTGCCAGCAGCTTAGGTCAGGGGTACACTGAAGCTTTCTTT
TRBV30	NA	TRBJ1-6	NA	CAWSVDRTGYNSPLHF	TGTGCCTGGAGTGTCGATCGAACAGGGTACAATTCACCCCTCCACTTT
TRBV7-3	NA	TRBJ2-3	NA	CASSLRPGTHTTQYF	TGTGCCAGCAGCCTCAGACCGGGCACCCACACAACGCAGTATTTT
TRBV14	NA	TRBJ2-5	TRBD2	CASSRTSSRETQYF	TGTGCCAGCAGCCGGACTAGCAGTCGTGAGACCCAGTACTTC
TRBV6-4	NA	TRBJ2-1	TRBD1	CASSITGVSEQFF	TGTGCCAGCAGTATTACAGGGGTTAGTGAGCAGTTCTTC
TRBV2	NA	TRBJ1-2	TRBD1	CASNNEAQGSGYTF	TGTGCCAGCAATAACGAGGCACAGGGGTCTGGCTACACCTTC
TRBV6-5	NA	TRBJ2-2	TRBD1	CATLDRENTGELFF	TGTGCCACCCTGGACAGGGAGAACACCGGGGAGCTGTTTTTT
TRBV15	NA	TRBJ1-3	NA	CATSRDTTSGNTIYF	TGTGCCACCAGCAGAGATACCACCTCTGGAAACACCATATATTTT
TRBV11-3	NA	TRBJ2-7	NA	CASSLEEMDEQYF	TGTGCCAGCAGCTTAGAGGAAATGGATGAGCAGTACTTC
TRBV24-1	NA	TRBJ2-2	NA	CATSAHIQTGINTGELFF	TGTGCCACCAGTGCCCATATCCAAACAGGGATCAACACCGGGGAGCTGTTTTTT
TRBV3-1/TRBV3-2	NA	TRBJ1-1	NA	CASSPLNTFMNTEAFF	TGTGCCAGCAGCCCTCTAAATACTTTTATGAACACTGAAGCTTTCTTT
TRBV6-5	NA	TRBJ2-2	NA	CASSKSPTGELFF	TGTGCCAGCAGCAAAAGCCCTACCGGGGAGCTGTTTTTT
TRBV3-1/TRBV3-2	NA	TRBJ1-2	TRBD1	CASSQVDRAFHGYTF	TGTGCCAGCAGCCAAGTTGACAGGGCTTTTCATGGCTACACCTTC
TRBV7-3	NA	TRBJ2-1	NA	CASRSIGTLAPYNEQFF	TGTGCCAGCAGATCAATAGGTACACTAGCACCCTACAATGAGCAGTTCTTC
TRBV18	once	TRBJ2-5	NA	CASSLQETQYF	TGTGCCAGCTCACTCCAAGAGACCCAGTACTTC
TRBV5-4	NA	TRBJ2-3	TRBD2	CASSVLAGADTQYF	TGTGCCAGCAGCGTACTAGCGGGGGCAGATACGCAGTATTTT
TRBV10-3	NA	TRBJ2-7	TRBD2	CAIGGGPSYEQYF	TGTGCCATCGGGGGGGGACCTTCCTACGAGCAGTACTTC